This entry concerns a single T cell receptor (beta chain). One end of the junction varies from germline; a read error may be responsible. The data were taken from a study of blood T cell repertoires in COVID-19. Study at large: In each case, the material was cDNA or gDNA derived from T cells, B-cell-depleted T cells, or PBMCs.

Membership in each cohort depended on participant-reported clinical history. This CDR3 region has 16 residues. CDR1 is SNHLY, CDR2 FYNNEI, per germline. This table comes from immunoSEQ multiplex PCR, and its TCRdb copy is limited to in-frame clones, with some not included. The sample yields approximately 280,000 clones, roughly 85% seen once. The receptor's source is a woman aged 45-65 years who had recovered from COVID-19. This chain connects TRBV2 to TRBJ2-1, with TRBD2 matching 12 bases. The sample was PBMCs or T cells enriched from blood (not recorded which). CDR3 in amino acids: CASSEGLAGGKSRQLF. The CDR3 DNA reads TGTGCCAGCAGTGAAGGGCTAGCGGGAGGGAAGTCGCGGCAGCTCTTC. The whole variable domain, remainder taken from reference TRBV2 and TRBJ2-1, is EPEVTQTPSHQVTQMGQEVILRCVPISNHLYFYWYRQILGQKVEFLVSFYNNEISEKSEIFDDQFSVERPDGSNFTLKIRSTKLEDSAMYFCASSEGLAGGKSRQLFGPGTRLTVL.